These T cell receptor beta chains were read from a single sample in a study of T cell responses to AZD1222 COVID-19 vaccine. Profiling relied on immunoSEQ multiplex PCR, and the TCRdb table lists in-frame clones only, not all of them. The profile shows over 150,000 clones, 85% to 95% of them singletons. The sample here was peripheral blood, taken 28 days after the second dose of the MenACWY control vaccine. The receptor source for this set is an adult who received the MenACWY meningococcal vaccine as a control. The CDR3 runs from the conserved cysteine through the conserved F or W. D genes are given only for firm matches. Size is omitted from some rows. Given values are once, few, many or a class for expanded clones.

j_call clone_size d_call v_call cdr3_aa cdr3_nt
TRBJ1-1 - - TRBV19 CASSIKGGVEAFF TGTGCCAGTAGTATAAAGGGGGGCGTTGAAGCTTTCTTT
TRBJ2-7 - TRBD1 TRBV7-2 CASSPQGQSYEQYF TGTGCCAGCAGCCCCCAGGGACAGTCCTACGAGCAGTACTTC
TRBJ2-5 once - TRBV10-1 CASSRGAQETQYF TGCGCCAGCAGCCGGGGGGCTCAAGAGACCCAGTACTTC
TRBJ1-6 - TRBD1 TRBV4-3 CASSQDWGQRNSPLHF TGCGCCAGCAGCCAAGACTGGGGACAGCGAAATTCACCCCTCCACTTT
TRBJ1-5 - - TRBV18 CASSPQGINQPQHF TGTGCCAGCTCACCACAGGGGATCAATCAGCCCCAGCATTTT
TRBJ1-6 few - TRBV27 CASSLGYYNSPLHF TGTGCCAGCAGTTTGGGTTACTATAATTCACCCCTCCACTTT
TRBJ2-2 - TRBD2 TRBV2 CASSGLAGRNTGELFF TGTGCCAGCAGTGGACTAGCGGGGCGGAACACCGGGGAGCTGTTTTTT
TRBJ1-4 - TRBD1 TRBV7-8 CASSPRDRAEKLFF TGTGCCAGCAGCCCGCGGGACAGGGCTGAAAAACTGTTTTTT
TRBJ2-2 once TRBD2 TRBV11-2 CASSLERGALTGELFF TGTGCCAGCAGCTTAGAGCGGGGGGCGTTAACCGGGGAGCTGTTTTTT
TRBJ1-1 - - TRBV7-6 CASSLGPRENTEAFF TGTGCCAGCAGCTTAGGCCCCAGGGAGAACACTGAAGCTTTCTTT
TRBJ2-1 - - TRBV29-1 CSANTGTHEQFF TGCAGCGCCAACACAGGGACCCATGAGCAGTTCTTC
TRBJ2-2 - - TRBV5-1 CASSSSGGLTGELFF TGCGCCAGCAGCTCTTCAGGCGGATTAACCGGGGAGCTGTTTTTT
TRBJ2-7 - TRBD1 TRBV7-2 CASSLVGGQGAGEQYF TGTGCCAGCAGTCTAGTGGGGGGACAGGGGGCGGGCGAGCAGTACTTC
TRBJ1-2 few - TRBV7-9 CASSPDTRGGYTF TGTGCCAGCAGCCCCGACACTCGTGGGGGCTACACCTTC
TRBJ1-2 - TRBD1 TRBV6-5 CASSPGTGSRGYTF TGTGCCAGCAGCCCCGGGACAGGGTCTCGGGGCTACACCTTC
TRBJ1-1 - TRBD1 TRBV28 CASSPRTGSNTEAFF TGTGCCAGCAGTCCGAGGACAGGGTCGAATACTGAAGCTTTCTTT
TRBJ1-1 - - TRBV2 CASSVRGSNTEAFF TGTGCCAGCAGTGTAAGAGGGTCCAACACTGAAGCTTTCTTT
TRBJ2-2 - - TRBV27 CASSLGISNTGELFF TGTGCCAGCAGTTTAGGCATATCGAACACCGGGGAGCTGTTTTTT
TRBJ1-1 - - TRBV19 CASIRHSVNTEAFF TGTGCCAGCATTCGACATTCAGTTAACACTGAAGCTTTCTTT
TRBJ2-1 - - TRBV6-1 CASSGMNLASPGSYNEQFF TGTGCCAGCAGTGGGATGAATCTCGCCTCCCCGGGCTCCTACAATGAGCAGTTCTTC
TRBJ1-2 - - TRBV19 CAGGGQDDYGYTF TGTGCCGGAGGGGGGCAAGACGACTATGGCTACACCTTC
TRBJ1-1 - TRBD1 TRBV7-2 CASSFGTGIYRNTEAFF TGTGCCAGCAGCTTTGGGACAGGGATTTACAGGAACACTGAAGCTTTCTTT